This T cell receptor (beta chain) was sequenced in a study of T cells in Graves' hyperthyroidism and ophthalmopathy. Findings of the study overall: Blood also contained most expanded thyroid clonotypes above 0.001.

This CDR3 region has 15 residues. CDR1 is LGHDT and CDR2 is YNNKEL in the germline V gene (reference sequence). V lost 6 bases, J lost 7 bases, and 8 bases stayed unmatched. Diagnosis rested on symptoms, serum thyroxine and TRAb, thyroid ultrasound, and orbital computed tomography. A sample of blood taken at first hyperthyroidism diagnosis preceded any ophthalmopathy symptoms. This clonotype has ten or more counts. What it binds is unknown. The source material, RNA transcripts, was used to amplify TCR beta CDR3 regions. First-round RT-PCR with HTBI primers amplified the TCR CDR3 region. TCRdb analysed the multiplex PCR reads with MiXCR anew, one entry per CDR3 protein. The sample holds almost 600,000 distinct CDR3 sequences, around 14% seen once.

Sequenced: blood. This receptor was taken from a woman aged 30 to 39 with Graves' hyperthyroidism that later progressed to Graves' ophthalmopathy. V usage is TRBV3-1 and J usage is TRBJ1-6; 8 bases match TRBD1. The CDR3 loop is CASSSATGGNSPLHF. In nucleotides, the CDR3 is TGTGCCAGCAGTTCCGCCACAGGGGGGAATTCACCCCTCCACTTT.